This TCR beta chain was retrieved from a study of PD-1 blockade in classical Hodgkin lymphoma. Turning to the study itself: Nivolumab dosing for patients was 3 mg/kg, administered intravenously every 2 weeks.

In regard to this clone: Its cognate antigen is unknown.

CDR1 is SEHNR, CDR2 FQNEAQ, per germline (reference sequence). Trimming removed 5 bases from V and 1 base from J, with 17 bases in between. The CDR3 loop spans 17 amino acids. The study, taken as a whole, reports: Complete responders entered with baseline diversity on par with newly diagnosed patients, the results showed. With CD4+ cells, TCR diversity rose significantly by C4D1, but not with CD8+ cells.

TCRdb keeps only in-frame clones here, not all; method: immunoSEQ multiplex PCR. The sample includes roughly 13,000 clones, 75% to 95% seen only once; the top ten take roughly 10%. No patient escaped relapse after autologous stem cell transplantation, and brentuximab vedotin exposure varied. V is TRBV7-9 and J is TRBJ1-4; D may be TRBD1 (5 bases). The clonotype originates from a human donor with classical Hodgkin lymphoma. The sequences come from peripheral blood mononuclear cells (PBMCs), collected at baseline. CDR3 DNA sequence: TGTGCCAGCAGCGAAGGAACTACCAGGGAAACTAATGAAAAACTGTTTTTT. Translated, it gives CASSEGTTRETNEKLFF.